The 14 T cell receptor beta chains below were found in one sample sequenced in a study of T cell changes during pregnancy in multiple sclerosis (dated by TCRdb to between 2019 and 2020). The method behind the library was the immunoSEQ multiplex PCR assay. TCRdb took this table from immuneACCESS and kept in-frame rearrangements with V and J called. Such tables lack part of the clones; where checked against another copy, unresolved V genes explain under half of the gap, and the rest is unexplained. Recorded for this sample are 55,000 to 85,000 clones; approximately 94% of them occurred a single time. The leading ten clones occupy 0.58% of the sample. The source material was peripheral blood, sampled in the third trimester of pregnancy. These receptors originate from a female donor with multiple sclerosis, enrolled in a pregnancy study.

The chain carries TRBV7-2 and TRBJ1-2, with 7 bases that match TRBD1. J was trimmed by 2 bases and V by 5 bases; bases with no gene match: 8. The CDR3 is 15 residues long. Germline V gene lookup returns CDR1 SGHTA and CDR2 FQGNSA. CDR3 in amino acids: CASSRGQPLNYGYTF. The CDR3 region has the DNA TGTGCCAGCAGCCGGGGACAGCCCTTGAACTATGGCTACACCTTC.

The chain couples TRBV18 to TRBJ2-7; maybe TRBD1 (6 bases). This CDR3 region has 13 residues. Germline CDR1 KGHSH, CDR2 LQKENI. Trimming removed 2 bases from V and 5 bases from J, with 10 bases in between. CDR3 in amino acids: CASSPTGNNEQYF. DNA for the CDR3: TGTGCCAGCTCACCAACAGGGAATAACGAGCAGTACTTC.

The chain couples TRBV7-2 to TRBJ2-7, with D tentatively TRBD2 (6 bases). The CDR3 has 15 residues. The V end was cut by 7 bases, the J end by 6 bases, with 22 bases between. Per the germline V gene, CDR1 is SGHTA and CDR2 is FQGNSA. The DNA of the CDR3 is TGTGCCAGCACCGGTAGCGAGCAAGCGGGTTTCGAGCAGTACTTC. It is translated as CASTGSEQAGFEQYF.

J is TRBJ2-2 and V is TRBV6-4, with no clear D. Germline V gene data show CDR1 as MRHNA and CDR2 as SNTAGT. There are 14 residues in the CDR3. V dropped 2 bases and J dropped 9 bases, with 13 bases sitting between them. In nucleotides, the CDR3 is TGTGCCAGCAGTGACGGCGGAGCTCCCCGGGAGCTGTTTTTT. As protein: CASSDGGAPRELFF.

V is TRBV6-6 and J is TRBJ2-7, with 7 positions matching TRBD1. The V and J ends lost 2 bases and 5 bases, in that order; junction bases with no gene match: 9. Germline-derived CDR1 and CDR2 are MNHNY and SVGAGI (reference sequence). This CDR3 is 15 amino acids long. The CDR3 reads CASSYDRGRYDEQYF. The CDR3 bases are TGTGCCAGCAGTTACGATAGGGGGCGTTACGACGAGCAGTACTTC.

The CDR3 DNA follows: TGTGCCAGCAGCGTTTCGGCGGGGGGATACAATGAGCAGTTCTTC. The encoded protein is CASSVSAGGYNEQFF. The V call is TRBV9, the J call TRBJ2-1, with 8 bases identical to TRBD2. Germline lookup yields CDR1 SGDLS and CDR2 YYNGEE. CDR3 size: 15 residues. Germline trimming cut 2 bases from V and 4 bases from J; bases unmatched to any gene: 5.

V gene TRBV7-2 combines with J gene TRBJ2-5, with a weak D call TRBD2 (6 bases). Germline CDR1 is SGHTA and CDR2 is FQGNSA. CDR3 size: 14 residues. Trimming stripped 5 bases from V and 4 bases from J, with 14 bases between. The DNA of the CDR3 is TGTGCCAGCAGCACGCGGGGCCCTCCAGAGACCCAGTACTTC. Translating it yields CASSTRGPPETQYF.

This rearrangement joins TRBV2 to TRBJ2-1; 13 bases map to TRBD2. With 5 bases clipped from V and 4 bases from J, the junction kept 2 bases outside the gene matches. CDR3 length: 15 amino acids. Per the germline V gene, CDR1 is SNHLY and CDR2 is FYNNEI. This chain's CDR3 is CASSQLAGGYNEQFF. The CDR3 DNA sequence: TGTGCCAGCAGTCAACTAGCGGGGGGGTACAATGAGCAGTTCTTC.

A single count supports this clone. J is TRBJ2-7 and V is TRBV7-2; tentative D call: TRBD2 (6 bases). The CDR3 is 15 amino acids. Germline-derived CDR1 and CDR2 are SGHTA and FQGNSA. Trimming took off 3 bases at V and 4 bases at J, with 16 bases between the two ends. The DNA for the CDR3 is TGTGCCAGCAGCTTTACCGTGGGGGGACCTTACGAGCAGTACTTC. Translating gives CASSFTVGGPYEQYF.

V gene TRBV6-1 combines with J gene TRBJ2-7, with D possibly matching TRBD2 (6 bases). Germline V gene data show CDR1 as MNHNS and CDR2 as SASEGT. This CDR3 has 12 residues. V was cut by 6 bases and J by 3 bases, with 9 bases left in between. Written as DNA, the CDR3 is TGTGCCAGCAGGGAGGGCGGCTACGAGCAGTACTTC. This gives the protein CASREGGYEQYF.

The chain recombines TRBV6-1 with TRBJ1-4; 8 positions agree with TRBD1. With V trimmed by 4 bases and J by 2 bases, 3 bases remained unmatched. The CDR3 has 15 amino acids. The germline CDR1 and CDR2 sequences are MNHNS and SASEGT. CDR3 nucleotide sequence: TGTGCCAGCAGTGGACAGGGGTGGACTAATGAAAAACTGTTTTTT. It yields the protein CASSGQGWTNEKLFF.

The rearrangement joins TRBV9 to TRBJ2-3; 8 nucleotides align to TRBD2. CDR1 SGDLS and CDR2 YYNGEE come from the germline V gene. With 0 bases clipped from V and 4 bases from J, the junction kept 4 bases outside the gene matches. This CDR3 comprises 15 residues. This CDR3 reads CASSVEGLGPDTQYF. CDR3 nucleotide sequence: TGTGCCAGCAGCGTAGAGGGACTAGGTCCAGATACGCAGTATTTT.

This clone was seen a single time. The chain links TRBV10-1 to TRBJ2-3; 9 bases line up with TRBD1. From germline, CDR1 is WNHNN and CDR2 SYGVQD (reference sequence). V was pared by 3 bases and J by 0 bases, with 10 bases of the junction left unmatched. CDR3 size: 18 residues. The CDR3 sequence is CASSEGTGSCRSTDTQYF. For the CDR3, the DNA is TGCGCCAGCAGTGAAGGGACAGGGAGTTGCAGAAGCACAGATACGCAGTATTTT.

The V call is TRBV2, the J call TRBJ2-5; 7 bases fit TRBD1. Germline CDR1 SNHLY, CDR2 FYNNEI. The V segment lost 4 bases and the J segment 5 bases; nucleotides outside the gene matches: 1. The CDR3 spans 12 residues. The CDR3 spells CASSGQGETQYF. CDR3 DNA sequence: TGTGCCAGCAGTGGACAGGGTGAGACCCAGTACTTC.